A selection of T cell receptor beta chains follows, all from one sample in a study of cytomegalovirus exposure and HLA in healthy donors. TCRdb's copy holds only in-frame clones and misses some; the assay was immunoSEQ multiplex PCR. Of about 160,000 clones in the sample, roughly 80% are singletons; the top ten hold 6.3%. The source material was PBMCs. These receptors all stem from a male donor in good health and CMV-seropositive. The CDR3 runs from the conserved cysteine through the conserved F or W. D genes are given only for firm matches. Rows give clone size only sometimes, using once, few, many, or a class for an expanded clone.

V	D	size	J	DNA	CDR3
TRBV7-9	TRBD1	NA	TRBJ2-1	TGTTCCAGCAGCTCCCGGACAGGGGGTTTTTACAATGAGCAGTTCTTC	CSSSSRTGGFYNEQFF
TRBV5-1	TRBD1	NA	TRBJ2-5	TGCGCCAGCAACTTGATGGGACAGGCAGAGACCCAGTACTTC	CASNLMGQAETQYF
TRBV7-3	NA	few	TRBJ2-6	TGTGCCAGCAGCCTGACGGGATCTGGGGCCAACGTCCTGACTTTC	CASSLTGSGANVLTF
TRBV6-1	NA	NA	TRBJ2-7	TGTGCCAGCAGCGTCACAGGGATCCAAGTGCAGTACTTC	CASSVTGIQVQYF
TRBV6-5	NA	few	TRBJ1-5	TGTGCCAGCAGTTACACAAGAAATAGCAATCAGCCCCAGCATTTT	CASSYTRNSNQPQHF
TRBV1	NA	NA	TRBJ2-4	TGCACCAGCAGCCGAGTTTCCCCGACTGAGCTAGCCAAAAACATTCAGTACTTC	CTSSRVSPTELAKNIQYF
TRBV10-3	NA	NA	TRBJ2-1	TGTGCCATCGGTAGCTCCTACAATGAGCAGTTCTTC	CAIGSSYNEQFF
TRBV7-9	NA	NA	TRBJ1-2	TGTTCCAGCAGCTTGGGCGGGGGCTACACCTTC	CSSSLGGGYTF
TRBV7-2	NA	once	TRBJ1-4	TGTGCCAGCAGCCCGGACAGTTATAATGAAAAACTGTTTTTT	CASSPDSYNEKLFF
TRBV19	TRBD2	NA	TRBJ2-5	TGTGCCAGTAGTATAGGCGCGGGAGTAGGAGAGACCCAGTACTTC	CASSIGAGVGETQYF
TRBV5-1	TRBD2	NA	TRBJ2-1	TGCGCCAGCAGCGTATCTAGCGGGAGTGGAGAGCAGTTCTTC	CASSVSSGSGEQFF
TRBV11-2	NA	NA	TRBJ1-3	TGTGCCAGCAGCTTAGAACCAGGCCGCTCTGGAAACACCATATATTTT	CASSLEPGRSGNTIYF
TRBV10-3	TRBD1	NA	TRBJ2-7	TGTGCCATCAGCAAGACAGGGGGCTATGGCGAGCAGTACTTC	CAISKTGGYGEQYF
TRBV10-3	NA	NA	TRBJ2-1	TGTGCCATCAACCAGGGGGGTCTATTAAATGAGCAGTTCTTC	CAINQGGLLNEQFF
TRBV4-3	TRBD1	NA	TRBJ1-5	TGCGCCAGCAGTCCCCGCTTTGGGACAGATCTTAATCAGCCCCAGCATTTT	CASSPRFGTDLNQPQHF
TRBV7-3	TRBD2	NA	TRBJ2-1	TGTGCCAGCAGCTTCGAACTAGCGAATTACAATGAGCAGTTCTTC	CASSFELANYNEQFF
TRBV19	NA	NA	TRBJ1-5	TGTGCCAGTAGACAGAGTAGCAATCAGCCCCAGCATTTT	CASRQSSNQPQHF
TRBV6-5	NA	NA	TRBJ1-3	TGTGCCAGCAGAGATAGTCCAGGGGCAGGAAACACCATATATTTT	CASRDSPGAGNTIYF
TRBV7-2	TRBD1	once	TRBJ2-3	TGTGCCAGCAGCCGTCTCTGGACAGGCCGCACAGATACGCAGTATTTT	CASSRLWTGRTDTQYF
TRBV7-3	NA	NA	TRBJ2-3	TGTGCCAGCAGCTTACAGGTCACAGATACGCAGTATTTT	CASSLQVTDTQYF
TRBV5-1	NA	NA	TRBJ1-6	TGCGCCAGCAGCTTGGAATCGAGGTATAATTCACCCCTCCACTTT	CASSLESRYNSPLHF
TRBV5-1	NA	NA	TRBJ2-3	TGCGCCAGCAGCCACACAGATACGCAGTATTTT	CASSHTDTQYF
TRBV7-2	TRBD2	NA	TRBJ2-7	TGTGCCAGCAGCTGGAGAGCGGGAGTGGACGAGCAGTACTTC	CASSWRAGVDEQYF
TRBV19	TRBD1	NA	TRBJ2-1	TGTGCCAGTAGGAGACAGGGGAGCTCCTACAATGAGCAGTTCTTC	CASRRQGSSYNEQFF
TRBV29-1	NA	NA	TRBJ2-2	TGCAGCGTTGAAGTAGGGGAACTAGCTCTTGTCACCGGGGAGCTGTTTTTT	CSVEVGELALVTGELFF
TRBV5-1	TRBD1	NA	TRBJ2-7	TGCGCCAGCAGTTCTGGGACAGCCACCTACGAGCAGTACTTC	CASSSGTATYEQYF
TRBV5-1	NA	NA	TRBJ2-3	TGCGCCAGCAGCTTGGCCGTCGCGGGAAGAGATACGCAGTATTTT	CASSLAVAGRDTQYF
TRBV5-6	NA	few	TRBJ2-7	TGTGCCAGCAGCCCCGGGACTCTAAACTACGAGCAGTACTTC	CASSPGTLNYEQYF
TRBV4-1	NA	NA	TRBJ1-2	TGCGCCAGCCGCGGTGTGGTGGCTAGCAACTATGGCTACACCTTC	CASRGVVASNYGYTF
TRBV28	TRBD1	few	TRBJ1-4	TGTGCCAGCAGACGGGACAGAACCAGAGGACTGTTTTTT	CASRRDRTRGLFF
TRBV28	NA	NA	TRBJ1-2	TGTGCCAGCAGTTTTGGGCAGGTCAACTATGGCTACACCTTC	CASSFGQVNYGYTF
TRBV4-1	NA	NA	TRBJ2-5	TGCGCCAGCAGCCAAGTAGTACAGCAGCTGGGTCAGTACTTC	CASSQVVQQLGQYF
TRBV13	NA	NA	TRBJ2-5	TGTGCCAGCAGCTTAGGAGCAGGGGCAGAGGAGACCCAGTACTTC	CASSLGAGAEETQYF
TRBV6-5	TRBD2	NA	TRBJ2-1	TGTGCCAGCGGTTATGGGACTAGCGGTGGGTGGGCGCAGTTCTTC	CASGYGTSGGWAQFF
TRBV7-9	NA	NA	TRBJ1-1	TGTTCCAGCAGCTTAGTTGCCAGTGAAGCTTTCTTT	CSSSLVASEAFF
TRBV28	NA	NA	TRBJ2-5	TGTGCCAGCAATGGAGGTTCCCAAGAGACCCAGTACTTC	CASNGGSQETQYF
TRBV30	TRBD1	NA	TRBJ2-2	TGTGCCTGGAGTTCCCAGGGGGGACAGGGGCGATTCGGGGAGCTGTTTTTT	CAWSSQGGQGRFGELFF
TRBV6-5	NA	NA	TRBJ2-7	TGTGCCAGCAGGAGCACAGGGAATTACGAGCAGTACTTC	CASRSTGNYEQYF
TRBV30	NA	few	TRBJ2-3	TGTGCCTGGAGTCTCCTTTACACAGATACGCAGTATTTT	CAWSLLYTDTQYF
TRBV19	NA	NA	TRBJ1-5	TGTGCCAGTAGTATAAGGACAGAGGGAAATCAGCCCCAGCATTTT	CASSIRTEGNQPQHF
TRBV5-4	NA	NA	TRBJ1-6	TGTGCCAGCAGCTTAGGCGGGAGAAATTCACCCCTCCACTTT	CASSLGGRNSPLHF
TRBV11-2	NA	NA	TRBJ1-4	TGTGCCAGCAGTTCAGGACAGAACCAGTATGAAAAACTGTTTTTT	CASSSGQNQYEKLFF
TRBV18	NA	NA	TRBJ2-1	TGTGCCAGCTCACCACTTACCGCAGGGGGGAGCTCCTACAATGAGCAGTTCTTC	CASSPLTAGGSSYNEQFF
TRBV18	TRBD2	NA	TRBJ2-2	TGTGCCAGCTCACCGCTAGCGGGAGAGTACGGGGAGCTGTTTTTT	CASSPLAGEYGELFF
TRBV5-1	NA	NA	TRBJ2-6	TGCGCCAGCAGCTTAAAGGCAGGGCAGTCTGGGGCCAACGTCCTGACTTTC	CASSLKAGQSGANVLTF
TRBV7-2	NA	NA	TRBJ1-2	TGTGCCAGCAGCTTAGGGAGGGAGAGGGGCTACACCTTC	CASSLGRERGYTF
TRBV19	TRBD1	NA	TRBJ2-5	TGTGCCAGTAGTATTCAGGACAGGGGGAGGGAGACCCAGTACTTC	CASSIQDRGRETQYF
TRBV10-3	TRBD2	once	TRBJ2-3	TGTGCCATCAACGGACTAGCGGGAGTTGAGGATACGCAGTATTTT	CAINGLAGVEDTQYF
TRBV20-1	NA	NA	TRBJ1-4	TGCAGTGCTAGTGCCGGTGTAGAACTGTTTTTT	CSASAGVELFF
TRBV5-6	TRBD1	NA	TRBJ2-1	TGTGCCAGCAGCCCCTCCGGGACAGGGGCCGCAAAGTGGTTCTTC	CASSPSGTGAAKWFF
TRBV7-2	NA	NA	TRBJ1-4	TGTGCCAGCAGCTTAGTGGCAGGGCAAAGTGAAAAACTGTTTTTT	CASSLVAGQSEKLFF
TRBV19	TRBD2	NA	TRBJ2-1	TGTGCCAGTAGCGGGACTAGCGGGGGGGTGCGTTCGAGGGAGCAGTTCTTC	CASSGTSGGVRSREQFF
TRBV7-9	NA	NA	TRBJ2-7	TGTTCCAGCACCTATCGTGGGAGCTCCTACGAGCAGTACTTC	CSSTYRGSSYEQYF
TRBV6-1	NA	few	TRBJ2-7	TGTGCCAGCAGTGAAGCGCCCCCGGACGGGAACTCCTACGAGCAGTACTTC	CASSEAPPDGNSYEQYF
TRBV6-5	NA	once	TRBJ2-7	TGTGCCAGCTTGGGTTACGGGTACGAGCAGTACTTC	CASLGYGYEQYF
TRBV27	TRBD2	NA	TRBJ2-3	TGTGCCAGCAGTTCCAGACTAGCGAGCACAGATACGCAGTATTTT	CASSSRLASTDTQYF
TRBV6-5	TRBD1	NA	TRBJ1-5	TGTGCCAGCAGTTACGATCGGACAGGGGGAGGTCAGCCCCAGCATTTT	CASSYDRTGGGQPQHF
TRBV9	TRBD2	NA	TRBJ2-1	TGTGCCAGCACGAGGGGGACTAGCGGGAGGGCGGCCTACAATGAGCAGTTCTTC	CASTRGTSGRAAYNEQFF
TRBV6-1	TRBD2	NA	TRBJ2-7	TGTGCCAGCAGTGAGGGCAGACTAGCGGGAGTCTACGAGCAGTACTTC	CASSEGRLAGVYEQYF
TRBV27	NA	NA	TRBJ1-2	TGTGCCAGCAGCGGTGGGCGCTTCAATGGCTACACCTTC	CASSGGRFNGYTF